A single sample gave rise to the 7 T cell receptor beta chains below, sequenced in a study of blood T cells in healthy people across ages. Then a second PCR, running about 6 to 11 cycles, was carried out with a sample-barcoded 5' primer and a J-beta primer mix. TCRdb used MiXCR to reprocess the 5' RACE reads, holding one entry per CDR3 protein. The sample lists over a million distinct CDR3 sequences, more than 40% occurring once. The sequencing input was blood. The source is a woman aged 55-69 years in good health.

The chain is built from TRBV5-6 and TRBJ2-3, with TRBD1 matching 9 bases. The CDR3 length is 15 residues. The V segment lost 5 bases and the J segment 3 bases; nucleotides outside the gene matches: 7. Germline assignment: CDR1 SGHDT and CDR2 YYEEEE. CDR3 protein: CASSPGTGLTDTQYF. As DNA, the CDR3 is TGTGCCAGCAGTCCCGGGACAGGGTTGACAGATACGCAGTATTTT.

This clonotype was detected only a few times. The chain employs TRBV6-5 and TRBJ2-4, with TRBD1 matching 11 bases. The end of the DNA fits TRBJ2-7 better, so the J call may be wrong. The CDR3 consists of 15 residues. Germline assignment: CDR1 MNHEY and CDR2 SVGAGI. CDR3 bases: TGTGCCAGCAGTTCCACCGGGACAGGGGGGTACGAGCAGTACTTC. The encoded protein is CASSSTGTGGYEQYF.

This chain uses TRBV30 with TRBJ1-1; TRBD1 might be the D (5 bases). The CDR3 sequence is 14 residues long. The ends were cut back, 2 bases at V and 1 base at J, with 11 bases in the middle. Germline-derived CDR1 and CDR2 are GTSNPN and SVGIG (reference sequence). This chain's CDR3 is CAWSLGQGNTEAFF. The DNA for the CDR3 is TGTGCCTGGAGTCTAGGGCAGGGGAACACTGAAGCTTTCTTT.

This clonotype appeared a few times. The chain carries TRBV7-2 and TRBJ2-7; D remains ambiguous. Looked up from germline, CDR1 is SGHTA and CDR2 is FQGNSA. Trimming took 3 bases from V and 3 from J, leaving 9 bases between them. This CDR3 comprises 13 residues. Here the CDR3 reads CASSFRMNYEQYF. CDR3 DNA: TGTGCCAGCAGCTTCAGGATGAACTACGAGCAGTACTTC.

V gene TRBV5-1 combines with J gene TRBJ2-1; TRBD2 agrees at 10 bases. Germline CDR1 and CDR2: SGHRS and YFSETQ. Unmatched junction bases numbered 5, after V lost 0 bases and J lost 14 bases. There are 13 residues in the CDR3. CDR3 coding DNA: TGCGCCAGCAGCTTGGTAGCGGGAGGCCTGAAGTTCTTC. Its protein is CASSLVAGGLKFF.

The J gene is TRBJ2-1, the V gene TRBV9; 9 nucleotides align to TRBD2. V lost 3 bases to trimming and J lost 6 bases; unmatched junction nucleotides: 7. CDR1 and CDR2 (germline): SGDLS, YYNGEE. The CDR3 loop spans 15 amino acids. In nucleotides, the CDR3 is TGTGCCAGCAGCGCCTTAGCGGGAGAGGTCAATGAGCAGTTCTTC. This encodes CASSALAGEVNEQFF.

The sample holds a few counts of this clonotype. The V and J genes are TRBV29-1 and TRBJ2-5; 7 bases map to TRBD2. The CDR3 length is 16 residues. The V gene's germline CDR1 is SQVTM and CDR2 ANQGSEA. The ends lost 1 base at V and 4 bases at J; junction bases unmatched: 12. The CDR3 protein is CSVEGREGMAVETQYF. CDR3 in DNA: TGCAGCGTTGAAGGCAGGGAGGGTATGGCCGTAGAGACCCAGTACTTC.